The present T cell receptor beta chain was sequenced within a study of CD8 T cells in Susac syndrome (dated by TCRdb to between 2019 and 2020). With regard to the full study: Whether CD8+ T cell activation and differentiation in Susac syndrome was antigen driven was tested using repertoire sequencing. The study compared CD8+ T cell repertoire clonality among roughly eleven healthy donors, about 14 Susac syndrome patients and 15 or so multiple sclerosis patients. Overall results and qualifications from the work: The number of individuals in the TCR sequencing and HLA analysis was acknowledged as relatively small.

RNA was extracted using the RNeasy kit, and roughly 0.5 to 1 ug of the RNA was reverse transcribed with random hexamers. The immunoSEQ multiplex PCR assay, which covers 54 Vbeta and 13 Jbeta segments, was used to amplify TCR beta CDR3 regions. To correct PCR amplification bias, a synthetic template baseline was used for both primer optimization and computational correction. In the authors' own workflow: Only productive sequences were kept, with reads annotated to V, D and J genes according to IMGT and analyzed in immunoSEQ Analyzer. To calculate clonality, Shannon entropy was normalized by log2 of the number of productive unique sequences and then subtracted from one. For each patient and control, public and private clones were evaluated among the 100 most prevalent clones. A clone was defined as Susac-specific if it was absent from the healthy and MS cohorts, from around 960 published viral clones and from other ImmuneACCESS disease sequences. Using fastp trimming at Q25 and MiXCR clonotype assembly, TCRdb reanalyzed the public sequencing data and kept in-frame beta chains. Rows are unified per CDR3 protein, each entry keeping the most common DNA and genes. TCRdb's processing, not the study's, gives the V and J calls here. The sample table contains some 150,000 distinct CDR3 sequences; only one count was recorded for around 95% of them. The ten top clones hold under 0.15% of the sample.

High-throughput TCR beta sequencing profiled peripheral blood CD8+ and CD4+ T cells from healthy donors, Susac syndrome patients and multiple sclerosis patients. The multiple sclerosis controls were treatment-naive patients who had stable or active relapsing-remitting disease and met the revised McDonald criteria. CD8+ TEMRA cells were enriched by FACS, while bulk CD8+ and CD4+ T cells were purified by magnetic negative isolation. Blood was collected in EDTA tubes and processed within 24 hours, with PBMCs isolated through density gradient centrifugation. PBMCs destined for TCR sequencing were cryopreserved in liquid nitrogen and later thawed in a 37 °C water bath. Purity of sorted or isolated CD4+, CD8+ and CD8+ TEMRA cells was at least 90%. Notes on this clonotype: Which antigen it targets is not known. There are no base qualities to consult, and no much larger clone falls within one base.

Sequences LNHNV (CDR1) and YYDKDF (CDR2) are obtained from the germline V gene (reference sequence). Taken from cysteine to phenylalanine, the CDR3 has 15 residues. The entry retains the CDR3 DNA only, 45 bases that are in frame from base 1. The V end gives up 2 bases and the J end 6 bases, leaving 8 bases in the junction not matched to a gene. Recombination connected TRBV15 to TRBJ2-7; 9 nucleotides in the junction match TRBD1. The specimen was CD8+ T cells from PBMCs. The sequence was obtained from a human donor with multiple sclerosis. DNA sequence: TGTGCCACCAGCAGACTACCGGGACAGGGATCCGAGCAGTACTTC. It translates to CATSRLPGQGSEQYF.